Presented here are 32 T cell receptor beta chains from one specimen sequenced in a study of blood T cell repertoires in COVID-19. Data came from immunoSEQ multiplex PCR; TCRdb stores just in-frame clones and leaves some out. This sample has some 120,000 clones, with around four fifths found just once. Sequencing was done on a sample of peripheral blood. The receptors shown here come from a human donor in a cohort sampled during active COVID-19.

This clone was seen more than once but under ten times. The V call is TRBV9, the J call TRBJ2-1; no definite D call. The CDR3 loop spans 12 amino acids. V was cut by 4 bases and J by 8 bases, with 10 bases left in between. Germline-derived CDR1 and CDR2 are SGDLS and YYNGEE. The CDR3 nucleotides are TGTGCCAGCAGCTCCCGGTTCGATGAGCAGTTCTTC. Encoded protein: CASSSRFDEQFF.

On this clone itself: An end of the junction does not agree with germline; a read error may underlie this. The chain couples TRBV7-3 to TRBJ2-1; maybe TRBD1 (6 bases). The CDR3 has 11 amino acids. Germline V CDR1 and CDR2: SGHTA, FQGTGA. CDR3 DNA: TGTGCCAGCAGCTTAAGGGACAACCTGATCTTC. It specifies CASSLRDNLIF.

The chain has TRBV20-1 and TRBJ2-1; a weak D match, TRBD2 (6 bases). Germline lookup yields CDR1 DFQATT and CDR2 SNEGSKA (reference sequence). The CDR3 consists of 11 residues. The CDR3 protein is CSGSSYNEQFF. The DNA for the CDR3 is TGCAGCGGGAGTTCCTACAATGAGCAGTTCTTC.

This clone was seen a handful of times. The rearrangement links TRBV25-1 to TRBJ2-7, with D maybe TRBD2 (6 bases). CDR1 is MGHDK and CDR2 is SYGVNS in the germline V gene. V shed 6 bases and J shed 5 bases, with 17 bases lying between them. The CDR3 is 14 amino acids. CDR3 protein: CASRVKRGLHEQYF. The CDR3 DNA sequence: TGTGCCAGCAGGGTTAAGAGGGGACTCCACGAGCAGTACTTC.

The chain uses TRBV5-1 and TRBJ2-2; 10 positions agree with TRBD2. Germline lookup yields CDR1 SGHRS and CDR2 YFSETQ. This CDR3 region has 15 residues. The J segment lost 6 bases and the V segment lost 0 bases, leaving 2 bases of the junction unmatched. CDR3 in amino acids: CASSLEAGGAGELFF. CDR3 coding DNA: TGCGCCAGCAGCTTGGAAGCGGGAGGGGCCGGGGAGCTGTTTTTT. Filled out from reference TRBV5-1 and TRBJ2-2, the complete variable domain reads KAGVTQTPRYLIKTRGQQVTLSCSPISGHRSVSWYQQTPGQGLQFLFEYFSETQRNKGNFPGRFSGRQFSNSRSEMNVSTLELGDSALYLCASSLEAGGAGELFFGEGSRLTVL.

This sequence joins TRBV9 and TRBJ2-2, with a tentative D call TRBD1 (6 bases). The CDR3 has 16 residues. CDR1 is SGDLS and CDR2 is YYNGEE in the germline V gene. V was trimmed by 5 bases and J by 4 bases, leaving 18 bases between them. The CDR3 reads CASSFTGNRATGELFF. The CDR3, as DNA: TGTGCCAGCAGTTTTACGGGGAACAGGGCCACCGGGGAGCTGTTTTTT.

V and J are TRBV27 and TRBJ1-2; TRBD1 aligns across 7 bases. Germline trimming cut 3 bases from V and 4 bases from J; bases unmatched to any gene: 5. The CDR3 is 14 amino acids. In germline, CDR1 is MNHEY, CDR2 SMNVEV (reference sequence). The CDR3 nucleotides are TGTGCCAGCAGTTTTAGTGGGACAGTCTATGGCTACACCTTC. This encodes CASSFSGTVYGYTF.

The chain links TRBV7-6 to TRBJ2-3; the match to TRBD2 covers 10 bases. With V trimmed by 2 bases and J by 6 bases, 5 bases remained unmatched. Germline lookup yields CDR1 SGHVS and CDR2 FNYEAQ. There are 15 residues in the CDR3. CDR3 nucleotides: TGTGCCAGCAGCTTACGGAGCGGGAGGGGGGATACGCAGTATTTT. Protein sequence: CASSLRSGRGDTQYF. The whole variable domain, filled in from reference TRBV7-6 and TRBJ2-3, reads GAGVSQSPRYKVTKRGQDVALRCDPISGHVSLYWYRQALGQGPEFLTYFNYEAQQDKSGLPNDRFSAERPEGSISTLTIQRTEQRDSAMYRCASSLRSGRGDTQYFGPGTRLTVL.

The chain employs TRBV6-5 and TRBJ1-5; D is unclear. The CDR3 sequence is 14 residues long. V was pared by 2 bases and J by 1 base, with 6 bases between. CDR1 is MNHEY, CDR2 SVGAGI, per germline. The CDR3 here is CASSYSRSNQPQHF. Written as DNA, the CDR3 is TGTGCCAGCAGTTACAGCCGGAGCAATCAGCCCCAGCATTTT.

This clone was seen just once. The chain carries TRBV2 and TRBJ1-2; 7 bases agree with TRBD1. Germline V gene data show CDR1 as SNHLY and CDR2 as FYNNEI. J was trimmed by 4 bases and V by 8 bases; bases with no gene match: 10. The CDR3 totals 14 residues. The CDR3 here is CASWTGLGLYGYTF. DNA for the CDR3: TGTGCCAGCTGGACAGGTCTGGGCCTCTATGGCTACACCTTC.

The chain has TRBV19 and TRBJ1-2, with 8 bases fitting TRBD1. This CDR3 region has 15 residues. V was clipped by 4 bases and J by 4 bases; unmatched bases: 8. Germline V gene data show CDR1 as LNHDA and CDR2 as SQIVND (reference sequence). DNA for the CDR3: TGTGCCAGTAGTACACCCTCGACAGGGGTCTATGGCTACACCTTC. Encoded protein: CASSTPSTGVYGYTF.

V and J are TRBV5-4 and TRBJ2-7; the match to TRBD2 covers 10 bases. The V gene end was trimmed by 0 bases and the J gene end by 4 bases; junction bases not matched to a gene: 7. CDR3 length equals 16 residues. CDR1 is SGHNT, CDR2 YYREEE, per germline (reference sequence). CDR3 in amino acids: CASSLGTSGARYEQYF. In DNA, the CDR3 is TGTGCCAGCAGCTTGGGTACTAGCGGGGCCAGATACGAGCAGTACTTC.

The chain combines TRBV19 with TRBJ2-7; TRBD1 might be the D (6 bases). This CDR3 spans 17 amino acids. Per germline, CDR1 LNHDA and CDR2 SQIVND (reference sequence). The V end lost 3 bases, the J end lost 2 bases, and 20 bases lay between the germline ends. Written as DNA, the CDR3 is TGTGCCAGTAGTATTAGGACAGCAGTAAACCTAACCTACGAGCAGTACTTC. Encoded protein: CASSIRTAVNLTYEQYF.

The gene calls are TRBV9 and TRBJ1-3; possible D gene TRBD1, 6 bases. This CDR3 has 16 residues. CDR1 is SGDLS and CDR2 is YYNGEE in the germline V gene. Trimming took 0 bases from V and 3 from J, leaving 13 bases between them. CDR3 bases: TGTGCCAGCAGCGTAGGGGGACACACCTTTGGAAACACCATATATTTT. It yields the protein CASSVGGHTFGNTIYF. The full variable domain, completed using reference TRBV9 and TRBJ1-3, is DSGVTQTPKHLITATGQRVTLRCSPRSGDLSVYWYQQSLDQGLQFLIQYYNGEERAKGNILERFSAQQFPDLHSELNLSSLELGDSALYFCASSVGGHTFGNTIYFGEGSWLTVV.

This clone was seen a single time. The gene calls are TRBV20-1 and TRBJ2-1, with TRBD1 as a possible D gene (5 bases). The V and J ends lost 6 bases and 7 bases respectively, with 10 bases between them. CDR1 is DFQATT, CDR2 SNEGSKA, per germline (reference sequence). There are 11 residues in the CDR3. CDR3 DNA sequence: TGCAGTGCAAGACAGTTTAATGAGCAGTTCTTC. It encodes CSARQFNEQFF.

The V gene is TRBV14, the J gene TRBJ1-2; D not resolved. V was cut by 5 bases and J by 5 bases, with 15 bases left in between. The CDR3 has 14 amino acids. In germline, CDR1 is SGHDN, CDR2 FVKESK. CDR3 coding DNA: TGTGCCAGCAGCGCGACCCGAGGAGGATATGGCTACACCTTC. Translated: CASSATRGGYGYTF.

The chain has TRBV9 and TRBJ1-2, with no clear D. The germline CDR1 and CDR2 sequences are SGDLS and YYNGEE. The CDR3 covers 14 residues. Between the trimmed V and J ends, which lost 1 base and 4 bases, there was a span of 11 bases. The CDR3 is CASSVSQRSYGYTF. The CDR3 DNA follows: TGTGCCAGCAGCGTATCGCAGCGATCCTATGGCTACACCTTC.

The CDR3 sequence: CSAGQNTEAFF. For the CDR3, the DNA is TGCAGTGCCGGACAGAACACTGAAGCTTTCTTT. The chain combines TRBV20-1 with TRBJ1-1, with TRBD1 as a possible D gene (5 bases). This CDR3 region has 11 residues. Deletions cut 6 bases from V and 1 base from J, with 6 bases between. Germline V gene sequence: CDR1 DFQATT, CDR2 SNEGSKA (reference sequence).

The chain couples TRBV29-1 to TRBJ1-1; 9 bases line up with TRBD1. There are 10 residues in the CDR3. The junction had 4 bases not matched to a gene; V was cut back by 7 bases and J by 10 bases. Germline values: CDR1 SQVTM, CDR2 ANQGSEA. CDR3: CSADRGRAFF. The CDR3 DNA follows: TGCAGCGCGGACAGGGGTAGAGCTTTCTTT.

The rearrangement links TRBV5-8 to TRBJ2-5; 7 bases align to TRBD1. Germline values: CDR1 SGHTS, CDR2 YDEGEE. J lost 3 bases, V lost 0 bases, and 5 bases had no gene match. The CDR3 contains 15 residues. As DNA, the CDR3 is TGTGCCAGCAGCTTGGTTGAGACAGGGAAAGAGACCCAGTACTTC. It yields the protein CASSLVETGKETQYF.

The V call is TRBV7-9, the J call TRBJ2-6, with TRBD2 matching 13 bases. The length of the CDR3 is 18 residues. The V gene end was trimmed by 7 bases and the J gene end by 0 bases; junction bases not matched to a gene: 6. The germline gives CDR1 SEHNR, CDR2 FQNEAQ (reference sequence). The CDR3 is CASTGTSGENSGANVLTF. The DNA of the CDR3 is TGTGCCAGCACCGGGACTAGCGGGGAAAACTCTGGGGCCAACGTCCTGACTTTC. Filled out from reference TRBV7-9 and TRBJ2-6, the complete variable domain reads DTGVSQNPRHKITKRGQNVTFRCDPISEHNRLYWYRQTLGQGPEFLTYFQNEAQLEKSRLLSDRFSAERPKGSFSTLEIQRTEQGDSAMYLCASTGTSGENSGANVLTFGAGSRLTVL.

The rearrangement joins TRBV3-1 (or the pseudogene TRBV3-2) to TRBJ1-2, with D tentatively TRBD1 (6 bases). The CDR3 totals 13 residues. V was cut by 1 base and J by 8 bases, with 11 bases left in between. Germline-derived CDR1 and CDR2 are LGHDT and YNNKEL (reference sequence). The CDR3 nucleotides are TGTGCCAGCAGCCAAGGGGGTGGGGGCGGCTACACCTTC. Amino acid sequence: CASSQGGGGGYTF.

The chain has TRBV28 and TRBJ2-3, with D unresolved. Germline assignment: CDR1 MDHEN and CDR2 SYDVKM. This CDR3 comprises 11 residues. V was cut by 7 bases and J by 2 bases, with 4 bases left in between. The CDR3 DNA follows: TGTGCCAGCACATTCACAGATACGCAGTATTTT. Encoded protein: CASTFTDTQYF.

The chain combines TRBV9 with TRBJ2-7, with 8 bases identical to TRBD2. J lost 6 bases, V lost 0 bases, and 8 bases had no gene match. The CDR3 has 15 amino acids. Per the germline V gene, CDR1 is SGDLS and CDR2 is YYNGEE. In nucleotides, the CDR3 is TGTGCCAGCAGCGTAGCTGAAGCGGGGGAGGGCGAGCAGTACTTC. Encoded protein: CASSVAEAGEGEQYF.

The chain is built from TRBV4-2 and TRBJ1-2; 7 bases are a match to TRBD1. Trimming removed 5 bases from V and 2 bases from J; junction bases left unmatched: 8. The CDR3 runs 15 residues. Germline V gene lookup returns CDR1 LGHNA and CDR2 YNFKEQ. This CDR3 reads CASSAQTGVNYGYTF. The CDR3 region has the DNA TGTGCCAGCAGCGCCCAAACAGGGGTCAACTATGGCTACACCTTC.

This clone was observed once. The CDR3 region is CASRPGSNQPQHF. CDR3 in DNA: TGTGCCAGCAGACCCGGGAGCAATCAGCCCCAGCATTTT. The rearrangement links TRBV6-6 to TRBJ1-5, with D unclear. The germline gives CDR1 MNHNY, CDR2 SVGAGI (reference sequence). The CDR3 contains 13 residues. V lost 6 bases and J lost 1, with 7 bases in between.

V and J are TRBV4-3 and TRBJ1-6, with 9 bases aligning to TRBD1. Germline V CDR1 and CDR2: LGHNA, YSLEER. With V trimmed by 3 bases and J by 7 bases, 4 bases remained unmatched. The CDR3 is 15 amino acids. The CDR3 spells CASSQQGTGNSPLHF. The CDR3 region has the DNA TGCGCCAGCAGCCAGCAAGGGACAGGGAATTCACCCCTCCACTTT.

V gene TRBV7-3 combines with J gene TRBJ1-2; perhaps TRBD1 as D (5 bases). V gave up 2 bases and J gave up 4 bases, with 8 bases separating them. The CDR3 is 13 residues long. Germline V gene lookup returns CDR1 SGHTA and CDR2 FQGTGA. The CDR3 coding sequence is TGTGCCAGCAGCTTAGGGGCAGGCTATGGCTACACCTTC. Translating it yields CASSLGAGYGYTF.

The genes are TRBV5-5 and TRBJ1-1; D gene uncertain. V shed 1 base and J shed 3 bases, with 10 bases lying between them. CDR3 length: 14 amino acids. CDR1 and CDR2 (germline): SGHKS, YYEKEE (reference sequence). CDR3 sequence: CASSLTVPYTEAFF. The CDR3 region has the DNA TGTGCCAGCAGCTTGACGGTACCGTACACTGAAGCTTTCTTT.

This clone turned up a few times. The chain couples TRBV12-3 or TRBV12-4 to TRBJ2-2; D gene ambiguous. V was shortened by 6 bases and J by 3 bases, with 5 bases between the two germline ends. This CDR3 comprises 12 residues. CDR3 coding DNA: TGTGCCAGCAGCCGGGACACCGGGGAGCTGTTTTTT. Amino acids: CASSRDTGELFF.

This clone was observed a single time. The chain uses TRBV18 and TRBJ1-1, with TRBD1 matching 7 bases. Germline trimming cut 2 bases from V and 4 bases from J; bases unmatched to any gene: 7. Germline V CDR1 and CDR2: KGHSH, LQKENI. The CDR3 sequence is 15 residues long. Here the CDR3 DNA reads TGTGCCAGCTCACCAGGGGGGCAGGGGGGCACTGAAGCTTTCTTT. Amino acids: CASSPGGQGGTEAFF.

The gene calls are TRBV5-3 and TRBJ2-1; TRBD2 agrees at 9 bases. TRBV5-3 is an ORF, and what it does is uncertain. This CDR3 is 18 amino acids long. Unmatched junction bases numbered 20, after V lost 7 bases and J lost 6 bases. CDR3 sequence reads: CARPKEGFGLAGTNEQFF. The CDR3 region has the DNA TGTGCCAGACCAAAGGAGGGCTTCGGGCTAGCGGGAACCAATGAGCAGTTCTTC.